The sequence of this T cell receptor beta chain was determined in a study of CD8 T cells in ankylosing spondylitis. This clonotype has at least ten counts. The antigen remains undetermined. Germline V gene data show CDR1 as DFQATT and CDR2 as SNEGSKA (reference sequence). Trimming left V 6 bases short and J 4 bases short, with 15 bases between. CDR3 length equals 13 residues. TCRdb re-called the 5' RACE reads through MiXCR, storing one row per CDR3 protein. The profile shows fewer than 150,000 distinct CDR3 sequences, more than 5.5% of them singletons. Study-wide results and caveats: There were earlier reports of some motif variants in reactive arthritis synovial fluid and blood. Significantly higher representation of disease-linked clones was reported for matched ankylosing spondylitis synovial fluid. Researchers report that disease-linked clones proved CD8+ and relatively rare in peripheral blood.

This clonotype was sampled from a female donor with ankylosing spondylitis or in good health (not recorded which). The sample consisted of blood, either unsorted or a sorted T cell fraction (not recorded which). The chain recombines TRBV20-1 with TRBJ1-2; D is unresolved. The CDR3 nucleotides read TGCAGTGCCACCCTGACGGGGTTCTATGGCTACACCTTC. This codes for CSATLTGFYGYTF.